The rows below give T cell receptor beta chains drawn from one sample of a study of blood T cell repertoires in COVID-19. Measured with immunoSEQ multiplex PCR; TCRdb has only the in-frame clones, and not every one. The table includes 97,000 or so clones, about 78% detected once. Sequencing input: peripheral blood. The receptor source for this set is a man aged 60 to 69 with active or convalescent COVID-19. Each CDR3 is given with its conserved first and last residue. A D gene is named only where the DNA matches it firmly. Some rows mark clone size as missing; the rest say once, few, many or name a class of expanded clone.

DNA: TGCGCCAGCAGCCAAGCGGCTAGCGGGGACTCTGGGGCCAACGTCCTGACTTTC
CDR3: CASSQAASGDSGANVLTF
J: TRBJ2-6
size: .
V: TRBV4-1
D: TRBD2

DNA: TGTGCCAGCAGCTTAGATTCAGTAGCCTCCGAGCAGTACTTC
CDR3: CASSLDSVASEQYF
J: TRBJ2-7
size: .
V: TRBV11-2
D: .

DNA: TGTGCCAGCAGCCCGACTAGCGGGAGGGCCTGGGCTTTCAATGAGCAGTTCTTC
CDR3: CASSPTSGRAWAFNEQFF
J: TRBJ2-1
size: .
V: TRBV5-8
D: TRBD2

DNA: TGCGCCAGCAGCTTGGTGTCAGAAGCCAAAAACATTCAGTACTTC
CDR3: CASSLVSEAKNIQYF
J: TRBJ2-4
size: .
V: TRBV5-1
D: .

DNA: TGCGCCAGCAGCGCCGGGACAGGGGGCCCAGATACGCAGTATTTT
CDR3: CASSAGTGGPDTQYF
J: TRBJ2-3
size: .
V: TRBV5-1
D: TRBD1

DNA: TGTGCCAGCTCTCCGGGACTAGCGATCCAAGAGACCCAGTACTTC
CDR3: CASSPGLAIQETQYF
J: TRBJ2-5
size: few
V: TRBV18
D: TRBD2

DNA: TGTGCCAGCAGTTTACAGGGTAACTATGGCTACACCTTC
CDR3: CASSLQGNYGYTF
J: TRBJ1-2
size: .
V: TRBV28
D: .

DNA: TGTGCCAGCAGCTTTGTAGCGGGAGGCCCCCAAGAGACCCAGTACTTC
CDR3: CASSFVAGGPQETQYF
J: TRBJ2-5
size: .
V: TRBV7-9
D: TRBD2

DNA: TGTGCCAGCAGCCCGGGACTAGCGGGAGTCCGGGAGACCCAGTACTTC
CDR3: CASSPGLAGVRETQYF
J: TRBJ2-5
size: .
V: TRBV28
D: TRBD2

DNA: TGCGCCAGCAGCCAACAAACTACTAGCGGCTACGAGCAGTACTTC
CDR3: CASSQQTTSGYEQYF
J: TRBJ2-7
size: once
V: TRBV5-1
D: TRBD2

DNA: TGTGCCAGCAGCCTTACCACTAACACCGGGGAGCTGTTTTTT
CDR3: CASSLTTNTGELFF
J: TRBJ2-2
size: .
V: TRBV7-9
D: .

DNA: TGTGCCAGCAGTGTCTCGGGGAGCCTTAATGAAAAACTGTTTTTT
CDR3: CASSVSGSLNEKLFF
J: TRBJ1-4
size: .
V: TRBV9
D: .

DNA: TGCGCCAGCAGCTTGGGTAATAGCGGGAGTGCAGATACGCAGTATTTT
CDR3: CASSLGNSGSADTQYF
J: TRBJ2-3
size: once
V: TRBV5-1
D: TRBD2

DNA: TGTGCCAGCAGCTCGGACAGCTGGCTCCTTGGGGCCAACGTCCTGACTTTC
CDR3: CASSSDSWLLGANVLTF
J: TRBJ2-6
size: once
V: TRBV9
D: .

DNA: TGTGCCAGCAGCCCCCGGTCCCTTCCCATGGACACCGGGGAGCTGTTTTTT
CDR3: CASSPRSLPMDTGELFF
J: TRBJ2-2
size: .
V: TRBV9
D: .

DNA: TGTGCTAGTGCCTGGGGCAGCCATAGCAATCAGCCCCAGCATTTT
CDR3: CASAWGSHSNQPQHF
J: TRBJ1-5
size: few
V: TRBV12-5
D: .

DNA: TGTGCCAGCAGCCCCCGGACGGGAGATCAGCCCCAGCATTTT
CDR3: CASSPRTGDQPQHF
J: TRBJ1-5
size: .
V: TRBV6-6
D: .

DNA: TGTGCCAGCAGCCCAGCGCAGGGGGGTCCTGGGGGTGGAAACACCATATATTTT
CDR3: CASSPAQGGPGGGNTIYF
J: TRBJ1-3
size: .
V: TRBV9
D: TRBD1

DNA: TGCGCCAGCAGCCAAGATCGTCCAGACACAGATACGCAGTATTTT
CDR3: CASSQDRPDTDTQYF
J: TRBJ2-3
size: .
V: TRBV4-3
D: .

DNA: TGTGCCAGCAGCTTAGACCGGGAGCTCGTGACAGATACGCAGTATTTT
CDR3: CASSLDRELVTDTQYF
J: TRBJ2-3
size: .
V: TRBV7-9
D: .

DNA: TGTGCCAGCAGCCCTACGCCCGATGCCAAAAACATTCAGTACTTC
CDR3: CASSPTPDAKNIQYF
J: TRBJ2-4
size: few
V: TRBV3-1/TRBV3-2
D: .

DNA: TGTGCCAGCAGTTACACCCAGGGGCCCTATGGCTACACCTTC
CDR3: CASSYTQGPYGYTF
J: TRBJ1-2
size: .
V: TRBV6-5
D: .

DNA: TGTGCCAGCAGTCACCGGGACAGGGGGCGCATTACTAATGAAAAACTGTTTTTT
CDR3: CASSHRDRGRITNEKLFF
J: TRBJ1-4
size: .
V: TRBV6-6
D: TRBD1

DNA: TGTGCCAGCAGCTTAGATAAGCGGGCAGCCTTTGGGGATGAGCAGTTCTTC
CDR3: CASSLDKRAAFGDEQFF
J: TRBJ2-1
size: .
V: TRBV11-3
D: .